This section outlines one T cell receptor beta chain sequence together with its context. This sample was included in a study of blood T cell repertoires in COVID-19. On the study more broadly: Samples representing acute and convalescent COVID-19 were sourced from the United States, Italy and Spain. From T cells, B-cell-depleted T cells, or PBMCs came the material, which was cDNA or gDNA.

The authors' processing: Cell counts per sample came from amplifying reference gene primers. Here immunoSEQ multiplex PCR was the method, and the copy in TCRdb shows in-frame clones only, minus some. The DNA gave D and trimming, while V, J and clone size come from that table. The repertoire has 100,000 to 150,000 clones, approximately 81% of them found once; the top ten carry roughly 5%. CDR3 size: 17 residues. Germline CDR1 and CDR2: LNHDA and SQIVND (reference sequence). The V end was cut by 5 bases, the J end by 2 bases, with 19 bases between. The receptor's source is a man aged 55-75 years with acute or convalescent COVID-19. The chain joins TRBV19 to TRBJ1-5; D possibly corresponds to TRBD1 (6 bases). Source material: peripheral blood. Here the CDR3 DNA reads TGTGCCAGTAGTTTACAGGGTCTGAGGAAGGGCAATCAGCCCCAGCATTTT. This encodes CASSLQGLRKGNQPQHF.